The entry below describes one T cell receptor (beta chain). Its antigen is undetermined. Germline loops: CDR1 SGDLS, CDR2 YYNGEE. The CDR3 consists of 14 residues. V trimming: 4 bases; J trimming: 7 bases; junction bases outside the gene matches: 5. The data were produced by immunoSEQ multiplex PCR, yet TCRdb's version contains in-frame clones alone and is incomplete. Among approximately 220,000 clones, 87% were seen once, and the ten largest hold less than 3%. This sample was included in a study of cytomegalovirus exposure and HLA in healthy donors. Notes on the study in general: About 150 TCR beta chains were listed as cytomegalovirus-associated. One later analysis, an examination of the 120 validation repertoires, found that first-cohort TCR clusters tended to co-occur in them. Cytomegalovirus status was reportedly diagnosed by the classifier with high specificity and sensitivity.

From the 120-subject validation cohort, which was separate from the approximately 700-subject first cohort, the donors were drawn. This TCR was recovered from a man between 18 and 35 years old in good health and CMV-seronegative. V usage is TRBV9 and J usage is TRBJ1-4; 9 positions agree with TRBD1. The sample comprised PBMCs. The CDR3 is CASSPRQGGEKLFF. CDR3 in DNA: TGTGCCAGCAGCCCTCGACAGGGGGGTGAAAAACTGTTTTTT.